Shown below are 25 T cell receptor beta chains from a single sample sequenced in a study of blood T cell repertoires in COVID-19. The protocol was immunoSEQ multiplex PCR, while the TCRdb copy is restricted to in-frame clones and leaves out a portion. In the table there are hundreds of thousands of clones, about 91% of which are singletons. The sample comprised PBMCs or T cells enriched from blood (not recorded which). These receptors were taken from a woman in her 40s with acute COVID-19.

The rearrangement links TRBV6-5 to TRBJ2-7, with TRBD1 as a possible D gene (5 bases). The CDR3 totals 15 residues. The V end lost 6 bases, the J end lost 0 bases, and 15 bases lay between the germline ends. The V gene's germline CDR1 is MNHEY and CDR2 SVGAGI. For the CDR3, the DNA is TGTGCCAGCAGCCCCCAGGGTCGGAGCTCCTACGAGCAGTACTTC. The encoded protein is CASSPQGRSSYEQYF.

The chain's CDR3 is CAIRGGLAGHTDTQYF. For the CDR3, the DNA is TGTGCCATCAGGGGTGGACTAGCGGGTCACACAGATACGCAGTATTTT. The chain recombines TRBV10-3 with TRBJ2-3, with TRBD2 matching over 11 bases. This CDR3 is built from 16 residues. CDR1 and CDR2 from the germline V gene are ENHRY and SYGVKD. J was trimmed by 2 bases and V by 6 bases; bases with no gene match: 7.

This chain uses TRBV7-2 with TRBJ1-2, with unresolved D. The CDR3 has 13 amino acids. The V gene's germline CDR1 is SGHTA and CDR2 FQGNSA. Trimming removed 4 bases at V and 1 base at J, with 7 bases between. The CDR3 region has the DNA TGTGCCAGCAGCTATTATAATAACTATGGCTACACCTTC. Protein product: CASSYYNNYGYTF.

The chain joins TRBV2 to TRBJ2-7; the D is unclear. CDR1 and CDR2 (germline): SNHLY, FYNNEI. Deletions cut 3 bases from V and 3 bases from J, with 12 bases between. The CDR3 runs to 14 residues. The CDR3 DNA reads TGTGCCAGCAGTGATGGTTTCGGTAGCTACGAGCAGTACTTC. Its protein is CASSDGFGSYEQYF.

The rearrangement uses TRBV10-3 and TRBJ2-3; 11 nucleotides align to TRBD2. The V gene end was trimmed by 6 bases and the J gene end by 0 bases; junction bases not matched to a gene: 5. The germline V gene has CDR1 ENHRY and CDR2 SYGVKD. This CDR3 contains 16 residues. The CDR3 DNA is TGTGCCATCAGCCGACTAGCGGGACCTAGCACAGATACGCAGTATTTT. Protein product: CAISRLAGPSTDTQYF.

V gene TRBV19 combines with J gene TRBJ2-5; D possibly corresponds to TRBD2 (5 bases). Trimming took off 1 base at V and 5 bases at J, with 14 bases between the two ends. Germline CDR1 and CDR2: LNHDA and SQIVND (reference sequence). The CDR3 sequence is 15 residues long. The CDR3 bases are TGTGCCAGTAGTATAGCCAGCGGTGGAATTGAGACCCAGTACTTC. Its protein is CASSIASGGIETQYF.

The chain joins TRBV28 to TRBJ2-1; 10 bases align to TRBD2. V gave up 5 bases and J gave up 9 bases; unmatched junction bases: 10. The CDR3 contains 15 residues. Germline V gene lookup returns CDR1 MDHEN and CDR2 SYDVKM. In DNA, the CDR3 is TGTGCCAGCAGTACGCTAGCGGGAGAGAGGGGTGAGCAGTTCTTC. Translated, it gives CASSTLAGERGEQFF.

The chain joins TRBV4-1 to TRBJ1-2; 7 bases fit TRBD1. Per the germline V gene, CDR1 is MGHRA and CDR2 is YSYEKL. This CDR3 region has 15 residues. J was trimmed by 1 base and V by 1 base; bases with no gene match: 3. This CDR3 reads CASSQGGDSNYGYTF. The CDR3 DNA follows: TGCGCCAGCAGCCAAGGGGGGGACAGTAACTATGGCTACACCTTC.

The chain couples TRBV19 to TRBJ1-2, with a tentative D call TRBD1 (6 bases). There are 13 residues in the CDR3. The germline V gene has CDR1 LNHDA and CDR2 SQIVND (reference sequence). V gave up 7 bases and J gave up 7 bases, with 16 bases separating them. CDR3 coding DNA: TGTGCCAGTACACAGGGAGTGGCTCGTGGCTACACCTTC. This encodes CASTQGVARGYTF.

The chain recombines TRBV5-4 with TRBJ1-2; 9 nucleotides match TRBD1. This CDR3 is built from 15 residues. CDR1 is SGHNT, CDR2 YYREEE, per germline (reference sequence). V was clipped by 0 bases and J by 4 bases; unmatched bases: 4. The CDR3 loop reads CASSLEGQGGYGYTF. CDR3 nucleotides: TGTGCCAGCAGCTTGGAGGGACAGGGCGGCTATGGCTACACCTTC.

Notes on this clone: With a much larger clone just one base away, this may be a read error. The CDR3 reads CASRDRDTGELFF. CDR3 coding DNA: TGTGCCAGCAGAGACAGGGACACCGGGGAGCTGTTTTTT. V and J are TRBV7-9 and TRBJ2-2; 7 bases are a match to TRBD1. V lost 6 bases to trimming and J lost 3 bases; unmatched junction nucleotides: 1. The germline CDR1 and CDR2 sequences are SEHNR and FQNEAQ (reference sequence). The CDR3 has 13 residues.

J is TRBJ1-5 and V is TRBV7-2, with a tentative D call TRBD1 (6 bases). V was pared by 0 bases and J by 7 bases, with 16 bases between. CDR3 size: 16 residues. Germline CDR1 reads SGHTA; CDR2 reads FQGNSA. CDR3 DNA sequence: TGTGCCAGCAGCTTAGCGGGGGTGTACAGGGACCAGCCCCAGCATTTT. Translation gives CASSLAGVYRDQPQHF. The whole variable domain, filled in from reference TRBV7-2 and TRBJ1-5, reads GAGVSQSPSNKVTEKGKDVELRCDPISGHTALYWYRQSLGQGLEFLIYFQGNSAPDKSGLPSDRFSAERTGGSVSTLTIQRTQQEDSAVYLCASSLAGVYRDQPQHFGDGTRLSIL.

The genes are TRBV5-6 and TRBJ2-5; D is undetermined. Germline assignment: CDR1 SGHDT and CDR2 YYEEEE. The V end lost 0 bases, the J end lost 1 base, and 10 bases lay between the germline ends. There are 15 residues in the CDR3. This chain's CDR3 is CASSLATGFQETQYF. In nucleotides, the CDR3 is TGTGCCAGCAGCTTGGCGACCGGGTTCCAAGAGACCCAGTACTTC.

J is TRBJ2-3 and V is TRBV5-1; 7 bases align to TRBD2. CDR1 and CDR2 from the germline V gene are SGHRS and YFSETQ. V was clipped by 0 bases and J by 3 bases; unmatched bases: 7. The CDR3 covers 16 residues. The CDR3 region is CASSLASSGNTDTQYF. The CDR3 coding sequence is TGCGCCAGCAGCTTGGCATCTAGCGGCAATACAGATACGCAGTATTTT. The full variable domain, its missing parts supplied by reference TRBV5-1 and TRBJ2-3, is KAGVTQTPRYLIKTRGQQVTLSCSPISGHRSVSWYQQTPGQGLQFLFEYFSETQRNKGNFPGRFSGRQFSNSRSEMNVSTLELGDSALYLCASSLASSGNTDTQYFGPGTRLTVL.

This chain uses TRBV30 with TRBJ2-1; the D gene is possibly TRBD2 (6 bases). V lost 1 base and J lost 4, with 20 bases in between. The CDR3 consists of 17 residues. Germline V gene data show CDR1 as GTSNPN and CDR2 as SVGIG (reference sequence). The CDR3 region is CAWSGHGVGGVYNEQFF. The CDR3 coding sequence is TGTGCCTGGAGTGGACATGGGGTGGGAGGCGTATACAATGAGCAGTTCTTC.

This clone was found once. The chain has TRBV7-9 and TRBJ1-6, with no clear D. Trimming cost V 1 base and J 7 bases, with 20 bases left between them. This CDR3 comprises 18 residues. The germline V gene encodes CDR1 SEHNR and CDR2 FQNEAQ (reference sequence). CDR3: CASSLDRAITRENSPLHF. The DNA of the CDR3 is TGTGCCAGCAGCTTAGACCGGGCCATTACAAGGGAGAATTCACCCCTCCACTTT.

The V and J genes are TRBV30 and TRBJ1-2, with D tentatively TRBD1 (6 bases). This CDR3 has 15 residues. Trimming took 0 bases from V and 2 from J, leaving 13 bases between them. CDR1 is GTSNPN and CDR2 is SVGIG in the germline V gene (reference sequence). The CDR3 DNA sequence: TGTGCCTGGAGTGTCCTTCTGACAGGCAACTATGGCTACACCTTC. Translated, it gives CAWSVLLTGNYGYTF.

V usage is TRBV11-3 and J usage is TRBJ1-3; 7 bases are shared with TRBD1. With V trimmed by 5 bases and J by 1 base, 5 bases remained unmatched. The CDR3 is 15 amino acids. The germline CDR1 and CDR2 sequences are SGHNT and YENEEA. For the CDR3, the DNA is TGTGCCAGCAGCCCAGGGACAGTATCTGGAAACACCATATATTTT. Encoded protein: CASSPGTVSGNTIYF.

This chain joins TRBV18 and TRBJ1-2; 8 nucleotides match TRBD1. V shed 5 bases and J 7 bases; nucleotides not matched to a gene: 6. This CDR3 contains 13 residues. Per germline, CDR1 KGHSH and CDR2 LQKENI. The CDR3 sequence is CASSWDRPSGYTF. CDR3 sequence (DNA): TGTGCCAGCTCATGGGACAGGCCTTCTGGCTACACCTTC. Based on the CDR3 plus reference TRBV18 and TRBJ1-2, the full variable domain is NAGVMQNPRHLVRRRGQEARLRCSPMKGHSHVYWYRQLPEEGLKFMVYLQKENIIDESGMPKERFSAEFPKEGPSILRIQQVVRGDSAAYFCASSWDRPSGYTFGSGTRLTVV.

The chain couples TRBV14 to TRBJ2-1, with TRBD2 matching 8 bases. The junction had 1 base not matched to a gene; V was cut back by 5 bases and J by 7 bases. CDR1 and CDR2 (germline): SGHDN, FVKESK. The CDR3 loop spans 12 amino acids. This CDR3 reads CASSTSGNEQFF. The CDR3 nucleotides read TGTGCCAGCAGCACTAGCGGTAATGAGCAGTTCTTC.

The chain has TRBV6-1 and TRBJ1-5; D possibly corresponds to TRBD1 (5 bases). CDR1 is MNHNS, CDR2 SASEGT, per germline. V was cut by 4 bases and J by 3 bases, with 22 bases left in between. This CDR3 has 18 residues. This CDR3 is CASSGTNRPRSHNQPQHF. The CDR3 nucleotides read TGTGCCAGCAGTGGAACCAACAGGCCCCGAAGCCACAATCAGCCCCAGCATTTT.

CDR3 nucleotide sequence: TGTGCCAGCAGCATCCCGAGAGGACTTTACAATGAGCAGTTCTTC. This encodes CASSIPRGLYNEQFF. V usage is TRBV7-9 and J usage is TRBJ2-1; D possibly corresponds to TRBD2 (5 bases). There are 15 residues in the CDR3. V was clipped by 5 bases and J by 4 bases, with 15 bases between them. Germline V gene sequence: CDR1 SEHNR, CDR2 FQNEAQ (reference sequence).

This clone was recorded once. The chain joins TRBV11-3 to TRBJ1-3, with D unclear. The CDR3 is 15 residues long. V lost 2 bases, J lost 4 bases, and 12 bases lay in between. CDR1 and CDR2 (germline): SGHNT, YENEEA. In DNA, the CDR3 is TGTGCCAGCAGCTTACAGTTCACAGCAGGAAACACCATATATTTT. Protein product: CASSLQFTAGNTIYF.

The chain carries TRBV7-9 and TRBJ1-6; D ambiguous. The CDR3 contains 17 residues. The germline V gene encodes CDR1 SEHNR and CDR2 FQNEAQ (reference sequence). The germline V and J ends were trimmed by 0 bases and 3 bases, with 12 bases remaining between them. Here the CDR3 DNA reads TGTGCCAGCAGCTTAGCGTATGAGCAAATCTATAATTCACCCCTCCACTTT. It specifies CASSLAYEQIYNSPLHF. The variable domain in full, completed from reference TRBV7-9 and TRBJ1-6, reads DTGVSQNPRHKITKRGQNVTFRCDPISEHNRLYWYRQTLGQGPEFLTYFQNEAQLEKSRLLSDRFSAERPKGSFSTLEIQRTEQGDSAMYLCASSLAYEQIYNSPLHFGNGTRLTVT.

CDR3 sequence reads: CASSQTLPVENTGELFF. CDR3 DNA: TGCGCCAGCAGCCAAACCCTCCCGGTAGAAAACACCGGGGAGCTGTTTTTT. The chain joins TRBV4-1 to TRBJ2-2; D uncertain. The CDR3 runs 17 residues. Germline CDR1 and CDR2: MGHRA and YSYEKL. The V gene lost 2 bases and the J gene lost 2 bases, with 15 bases spanning the gap.